The text below deals with one TCR beta chain. The antigen remains undetermined. Trimming took 1 base from V and 2 from J, leaving 9 bases between them. The CDR3 is 14 residues long. Looked up from germline, CDR1 is SGHTA and CDR2 is FQGNSA. This specimen comes from a study of response to subunit inactivated influenza vaccine. Study results and caveats: Researchers suggested that each seasonal influenza vaccination recruits few new T cells.

A single record per CDR3 protein comes from TCRdb applying MiXCR to the RT-PCR reads. This repertoire shows around 160,000 distinct CDR3 sequences, roughly 10% found once; its top ten account for 9.5% to 15%. The chain recombines TRBV7-2 with TRBJ2-7; a possible D gene is TRBD2 (6 bases). The receptor's source is a man aged 50-60 years who received an inactivated influenza vaccine. The sample in question was non-naive T cells sorted from PBMCs, obtained 40 to 50 days after vaccination. CDR3 bases: TGTGCCAGCAGCTTAGAAGCGGGTACCTACGAGCAGTACTTC. It specifies CASSLEAGTYEQYF.